This T cell receptor beta chain was identified in a study of blood T cell repertoires in COVID-19. This clone was detected ten times or more. In the original workflow: Reference gene primer amplification in the assay estimated nucleated cell counts. Only in-frame clones appear in the TCRdb table, and some are missing; sequencing was by immunoSEQ multiplex PCR. The V and J calls and clone size come from that table; D and trimming were worked out from the DNA. The data contain about 250,000 clones, 75% to 85% of them seen just once; the ten biggest clones take up around 6%. The source of this sequence is a human donor in a cohort sampled during active COVID-19. Material for sequencing was peripheral blood.

The CDR3 DNA reads as TGTGCCAGCAGGCCTCAGAGGTTTACGGAGACTAACTATGGCTACACCTTC. It yields the protein CASRPQRFTETNYGYTF. V is TRBV11-2 and J is TRBJ1-2, with D unresolved. The germline V and J ends were trimmed by 6 bases and 0 bases, with 20 bases remaining between them. Germline-derived CDR1 and CDR2 are SGHAT and FQNNGV. The CDR3 runs to 17 residues.